The next 29 T cell receptor beta chains were all read from a single sample in a study of Graves' ophthalmopathy and Graves' hyperthyroidism. TCR beta CDR3 amplification used RNA transcripts. First-round RT-PCR relied on HTBI primers, and a second-round multiplex PCR came next. TCRdb independently ran MiXCR on the multiplex PCR reads; one entry per CDR3 protein. The sample contains approximately 700,000 distinct CDR3 sequences, roughly two fifths of which appear only once. The sequenced sample was peripheral blood. The receptors were gathered from an adult man with Graves' ophthalmopathy.

This clonotype appeared many times. The V gene is TRBV5-1, the J gene TRBJ1-1, with D uncertain. CDR3 length: 13 amino acids. Per the germline V gene, CDR1 is SGHRS and CDR2 is YFSETQ. Trimming took off 0 bases at V and 1 base at J, with 4 bases between the two ends. The CDR3 is CASSLAKNTEAFF. As DNA, the CDR3 is TGCGCCAGCAGCTTGGCCAAGAACACTGAAGCTTTCTTT.

The gene calls are TRBV9 and TRBJ1-2; TRBD1 matches at 11 bases. The CDR3 runs to 15 residues. The V and J ends lost 4 bases and 8 bases, in that order; junction bases with no gene match: 10. Germline loops: CDR1 SGDLS, CDR2 YYNGEE. CDR3 sequence reads: CASSPRTGGAGGYTF. The CDR3 DNA sequence: TGTGCCAGCAGCCCTCGGACAGGGGGCGCGGGGGGCTACACCTTC. Full variable domain (missing parts from reference TRBV9 and TRBJ1-2): DSGVTQTPKHLITATGQRVTLRCSPRSGDLSVYWYQQSLDQGLQFLIQYYNGEERAKGNILERFSAQQFPDLHSELNLSSLELGDSALYFCASSPRTGGAGGYTFGSGTRLTVV.

V and J are TRBV10-3 and TRBJ1-1; 10 nucleotides line up with TRBD1. Unmatched junction bases numbered 8, after V lost 10 bases and J lost 3 bases. The germline V gene has CDR1 ENHRY and CDR2 SYGVKD. This CDR3 is built from 14 residues. The CDR3: CATWGQGIDTEAFF. In DNA, the CDR3 is TGTGCCACCTGGGGACAGGGGATCGACACTGAAGCTTTCTTT.

This clonotype was seen more than once but under ten times. V is TRBV7-9 and J is TRBJ1-6; D not resolved. V was clipped by 5 bases and J by 0 bases, with 14 bases between them. There are 17 residues in the CDR3. Germline assignment: CDR1 SEHNR and CDR2 FQNEAQ (reference sequence). The CDR3 protein is CASSTGVASSYNSPLHF. In DNA form, the CDR3 reads TGTGCCAGCAGCACCGGGGTCGCTTCCTCCTATAATTCACCCCTCCACTTT. Supplemented by reference TRBV7-9 and TRBJ1-6, the full variable domain reads DTGVSQNPRHKITKRGQNVTFRCDPISEHNRLYWYRQTLGQGPEFLTYFQNEAQLEKSRLLSDRFSAERPKGSFSTLEIQRTEQGDSAMYLCASSTGVASSYNSPLHFGNGTRLTVT.

This clonotype was seen at least ten times. V and J are TRBV9 and TRBJ1-3; D remains unclear. V was clipped by 3 bases and J by 3 bases, with 7 bases between them. The CDR3 runs to 13 residues. The germline CDR1 and CDR2 sequences are SGDLS and YYNGEE. The CDR3 bases are TGTGCCAGCAGCGGATTCCTTGGAAACACCATATATTTT. Its translation: CASSGFLGNTIYF.

This rearrangement joins TRBV25-1 to TRBJ1-4; 9 bases are shared with TRBD1. Losses at the gene ends were 3 bases for V and 7 bases for J; bases not matched to a gene: 9. CDR3 length: 16 residues. CDR1 is MGHDK, CDR2 SYGVNS, per germline. CDR3 region: CASSDSPQGATEKLFF. Written as DNA, the CDR3 is TGTGCCAGCAGTGACTCTCCACAGGGGGCCACTGAAAAACTGTTTTTT. Together with reference TRBV25-1 and TRBJ1-4, the CDR3 gives the full variable domain: EADIYQTPRYLVIGTGKKITLECSQTMGHDKMYWYQQDPGMELHLIHYSYGVNSTEKGDLSSESTVSRIRTEHFPLTLESARPSHTSQYLCASSDSPQGATEKLFFGSGTQLSVL.

This clonotype appeared many times. The chain carries TRBV9 and TRBJ1-1, with a possible D match to TRBD1 (5 bases). Trimming stripped 0 bases from V and 0 bases from J, with 6 bases between. The CDR3 is made up of 14 amino acids. The germline V gene has CDR1 SGDLS and CDR2 YYNGEE. CDR3 nucleotide sequence: TGTGCCAGCAGCGTAGGACAGTTGAACACTGAAGCTTTCTTT. Its protein is CASSVGQLNTEAFF.

The rearrangement uses TRBV29-1 and TRBJ1-3, with D uncertain. Germline-derived CDR1 and CDR2 are SQVTM and ANQGSEA. Trimming pared 2 bases from V and 7 bases from J, leaving 9 bases between. The CDR3 totals 12 residues. CDR3 sequence reads: CSVERPENTIYF. The DNA of the CDR3 is TGCAGCGTTGAAAGGCCGGAGAACACCATATATTTT.

This clonotype has ten or more counts. The V call is TRBV5-6, the J call TRBJ2-7; D remains ambiguous. The germline V and J ends were trimmed by 4 bases and 3 bases, with 11 bases remaining between them. The CDR3 has 13 amino acids. Germline V gives CDR1 SGHDT, CDR2 YYEEEE. Here the CDR3 DNA reads TGTGCCAGCAGCCGGATCGGGTTCTACGAGCAGTACTTC. It is translated as CASSRIGFYEQYF.

Only a few counts were recorded for this clonotype. J is TRBJ1-4 and V is TRBV3-2; the DNA was not compared with TRBD1, the D call given in the table. TRBV3-2 is a documented pseudogene. The CDR3 length is 11 residues. CDR3 residues: CASSQAPGLFF. In DNA, the CDR3 is TGTGCCAGCAGCCAAGCTCCAGGGCTGTTTTTT.

The chain carries TRBV24-1 and TRBJ2-7; D remains ambiguous. The CDR3 is made up of 13 amino acids. Trimming took 3 bases from V and 2 from J, leaving 7 bases between them. Germline lookup yields CDR1 KGHDR and CDR2 SFDVKD. CDR3: CATSDENTYEQYF. The DNA for the CDR3 is TGTGCCACCAGTGATGAGAACACCTACGAGCAGTACTTC.

This clonotype occurred a few times. J is TRBJ2-7 and V is TRBV27, with 7 bases that match TRBD1. This CDR3 contains 14 residues. The germline gives CDR1 MNHEY, CDR2 SMNVEV (reference sequence). The ends lost 6 bases at V and 1 base at J; junction bases unmatched: 6. The CDR3 DNA reads as TGTGCCAGCAGACCCGGGACAGTTTCCTACGAGCAGTACTTC. It specifies CASRPGTVSYEQYF.

In regard to this clonotype: An end of the junction does not agree with germline; a read error may underlie this. V and J are TRBV6-5 and TRBJ1-1; possibly TRBD1 for D (5 bases). Germline V lookup: CDR1 MNHEY, CDR2 SVGAGI. CDR3 length: 11 amino acids. The CDR3 reads CASSSIGTTIF. The DNA for the CDR3 is TGTGCCAGCAGTTCAATCGGGACTACTATCTTT.

The chain is built from TRBV7-2 and TRBJ1-4; D is possibly TRBD1 (5 bases). Germline V gives CDR1 SGHTA, CDR2 FQGNSA. CDR3 length equals 16 residues. Trimming removed 5 bases at V and 5 bases at J, with 18 bases between. Written as DNA, the CDR3 is TGTGCCAGCAGCCCAATCAGAGGGACTCGAAATGAAAAACTGTTTTTT. Protein sequence: CASSPIRGTRNEKLFF. Based on the CDR3 plus reference TRBV7-2 and TRBJ1-4, the full variable domain is GAGVSQSPSNKVTEKGKDVELRCDPISGHTALYWYRQSLGQGLEFLIYFQGNSAPDKSGLPSDRFSAERTGGSVSTLTIQRTQQEDSAVYLCASSPIRGTRNEKLFFGSGTQLSVL.

This clonotype has a count of ten or more. The CDR3 coding sequence is TGTGCCAGCAGTGATTATAATTCACCCCTCCACTTT. It codes for CASSDYNSPLHF. The rearrangement links TRBV25-1 to TRBJ1-6; D not certain. The CDR3 length is 12 residues. V gave up 3 bases and J gave up 4 bases, with 1 base separating them. Germline CDR1 MGHDK, CDR2 SYGVNS.

At least ten counts were recorded for this clonotype. This chain uses TRBV10-3 with TRBJ2-7; 10 bases are a match to TRBD1. This CDR3 comprises 14 residues. V was clipped by 10 bases and J by 4 bases; unmatched bases: 10. Looked up from germline, CDR1 is ENHRY and CDR2 is SYGVKD. CDR3 DNA: TGTGCCAGCCGGCTCCGGGACAGGGGTTACGAGCAGTACTTC. Its translation: CASRLRDRGYEQYF.

There are many counts of this clonotype. The chain combines TRBV6-6 with TRBJ2-5; TRBD1 or TRBD2 may be the D gene (5 bases each). Trimming shortened V by 6 bases and J by 2 bases, and 13 bases separated the two germline ends. This CDR3 has 14 amino acids. Germline CDR1 and CDR2: MNHNY and SVGAGI (reference sequence). CDR3 in DNA: TGTGCCAGCAGGCCCGGGACCGAACAAGAGACCCAGTACTTC. It is translated as CASRPGTEQETQYF.

V usage is TRBV2 and J usage is TRBJ1-2; weak D call: TRBD1 (6 bases). V lost 4 bases and J 4 bases, leaving 13 bases between the germline ends. The length of the CDR3 is 14 residues. Germline V lookup: CDR1 SNHLY, CDR2 FYNNEI. The CDR3 here is CASSVYRDGYGYTF. CDR3 DNA sequence: TGTGCCAGCAGTGTTTACAGGGACGGCTATGGCTACACCTTC.

This clonotype occurred many times. The gene calls are TRBV14 and TRBJ2-5, with 13 bases that match TRBD2. CDR1 SGHDN and CDR2 FVKESK come from the germline V gene. The CDR3 spans 16 residues. The V segment lost 4 bases and the J segment 4 bases; nucleotides outside the gene matches: 6. CDR3 DNA sequence: TGTGCCAGCAGCCTTTGGACTAGCGGGAGAGGAGAGACCCAGTACTTC. Its protein product is CASSLWTSGRGETQYF.

CDR3: CASRSNSPLHF. CDR3 coding DNA: TGTGCCAGCAGATCTAATTCACCCCTCCACTTT. The chain links TRBV28 to TRBJ1-6; D is ambiguous. Trimming pared 6 bases from V and 6 bases from J, leaving 3 bases between. This CDR3 is built from 11 residues. In germline, CDR1 is MDHEN, CDR2 SYDVKM. Full variable domain (remainder filled in from reference TRBV28 and TRBJ1-6): DVKVTQSSRYLVKRTGEKVFLECVQDMDHENMFWYRQDPGLGLRLIYFSYDVKMKEKGDIPEGYSVSREKKERFSLILESASTNQTSMYLCASRSNSPLHFGNGTRLTVT.

This chain connects TRBV2 to TRBJ2-7; no firm D call. V shed 8 bases and J shed 6 bases, with 14 bases lying between them. CDR1 and CDR2 (germline): SNHLY, FYNNEI. The CDR3 runs 12 residues. CDR3 coding DNA: TGTGCCAGCTCCCCGAGTTCGAGCGAGCAGTACTTC. The encoded protein is CASSPSSSEQYF.

This clonotype is a singleton in its sample. This sequence may be a read error, since a much larger clone differs from it by one base. This CDR3 is CSATNPGQRYEQYF. The CDR3, as DNA: TGCAGTGCTACAAACCCGGGACAGAGATACGAGCAGTACTTC. The V and J genes are TRBV20-1 and TRBJ2-7; 7 nucleotides line up with TRBD1. The J segment lost 4 bases and the V segment lost 4 bases, leaving 10 bases of the junction unmatched. Looked up from germline, CDR1 is DFQATT and CDR2 is SNEGSKA (reference sequence). The CDR3 consists of 14 residues.

This clonotype was counted ten times or more. The chain links TRBV5-1 to TRBJ1-2, with D hard to call. This CDR3 contains 13 residues. Germline loops: CDR1 SGHRS, CDR2 YFSETQ. The germline V and J ends were trimmed by 0 bases and 6 bases, with 9 bases remaining between them. The CDR3 sequence: CASSLDRADGYTF. CDR3 sequence (DNA): TGCGCCAGCAGCTTGGACCGGGCGGATGGCTACACCTTC.

This clonotype was counted many times. The CDR3 region has the DNA TGTGCCAGCAGCTCCACGCGGGACAACTACTACGAGCAGTACTTC. This codes for CASSSTRDNYYEQYF. The chain employs TRBV5-6 and TRBJ2-7; D possibly uses TRBD1 or TRBD2 (6 bases each). Germline CDR1 is SGHDT and CDR2 is YYEEEE. Trimming took 3 bases from V and 3 from J, leaving 16 bases between them. The CDR3 runs to 15 residues.

This sequence joins TRBV9 and TRBJ2-6, with TRBD1 as a possible D gene (5 bases). Per germline, CDR1 SGDLS and CDR2 YYNGEE. Trimming pared 4 bases from V and 10 bases from J, leaving 9 bases between. This CDR3 has 12 residues. CDR3 region: CASSPTANVLTF. Written as DNA, the CDR3 is TGTGCCAGCAGCCCGACAGCTAACGTCCTGACTTTC.

This clonotype showed up many times. The genes are TRBV20-1 and TRBJ2-5; 11 bases fit TRBD2. The V gene's germline CDR1 is DFQATT and CDR2 SNEGSKA (reference sequence). The trim removed 3 bases at V and 3 bases at J, leaving 9 bases unmatched. The CDR3 sequence is 16 residues long. The CDR3 loop reads CSASVSKLAGEETQYF. CDR3 nucleotides: TGCAGTGCTAGCGTCTCAAAACTAGCGGGAGAAGAGACCCAGTACTTC.

Notes on this clonotype: A much larger clone sits a single nucleotide away, making a read error possible. CDR3 DNA: TGTGCCACCAGTGGTTTTGGGTCCGGGCAGTACTTC. Amino acids: CATSGFGSGQYF. The chain carries TRBV24-1 and TRBJ2-7; D not certain. The CDR3 runs 12 residues. The germline V and J ends were trimmed by 5 bases and 9 bases, with 13 bases remaining between them. Germline values: CDR1 KGHDR, CDR2 SFDVKD.

This clonotype was counted many times. This sequence joins TRBV24-1 and TRBJ2-7, with a tentative D call TRBD2 (6 bases). This CDR3 has 16 residues. The V end lost 5 bases, the J end lost 3 bases, and 19 bases lay between the germline ends. Germline CDR1 and CDR2: KGHDR and SFDVKD. DNA for the CDR3: TGTGCCACCAGTGGTACCTCGGGAGTTGAAGGCTACGAGCAGTACTTC. This encodes CATSGTSGVEGYEQYF.

The chain is built from TRBV19 and TRBJ2-6; D perhaps matches TRBD1 (6 bases). The CDR3 runs to 18 residues. Germline-derived CDR1 and CDR2 are LNHDA and SQIVND (reference sequence). V lost 4 bases, J lost 0 bases, and 16 bases lay in between. CDR3 region: CASSTSLGRGSGANVLTF. Here the CDR3 DNA reads TGTGCCAGTAGTACCTCTCTCGGCAGGGGCTCTGGGGCCAACGTCCTGACTTTC.